This is a list of T cell receptor beta chains from one sample in a study of cytomegalovirus exposure and HLA in healthy donors. The table came from immunoSEQ multiplex PCR; TCRdb's copy has only in-frame clones and leaves some out. The sample lists under 100,000 clones; over 70% were seen once. The material sequenced was PBMCs. Receptor source: a man between 40 and 49 years old in good health and CMV-seronegative. The CDR3 runs from the conserved cysteine through the conserved F or W. The D gene is left open where the match is weak. The size field is filled for only some rows; it gives once, few, many or a size class.

CDR3 DNA: TGTGCCAGCTCACCGGCAGGGTTGAATAGCAATCAGCCCCAGCATTTT
CDR3 protein: CASSPAGLNSNQPQHF
V gene: TRBV18
J gene: TRBJ1-5
clone size: .
D gene: .

CDR3 DNA: TGTGCCAGCAGCTATGCCGGGATAGCCTACGAGCAGTACTTC
CDR3 protein: CASSYAGIAYEQYF
V gene: TRBV7-8
J gene: TRBJ2-7
clone size: .
D gene: .

CDR3 DNA: TGTGCCAGCACTCTGAACCCGACAGGACCGAGGGAGCAGTACTTC
CDR3 protein: CASTLNPTGPREQYF
V gene: TRBV5-6
J gene: TRBJ2-7
clone size: .
D gene: .

CDR3 DNA: TGTGCCAGCAGCTTGGGACTTATTAATGAGCAGTTCTTC
CDR3 protein: CASSLGLINEQFF
V gene: TRBV7-2
J gene: TRBJ2-1
clone size: .
D gene: .

CDR3 DNA: TGTGCCAGCAGCCTGGGGCCCACCGAAGCTTTCTTT
CDR3 protein: CASSLGPTEAFF
V gene: TRBV6-5
J gene: TRBJ1-1
clone size: few
D gene: .

CDR3 DNA: TGCGCCAGCAGCCTACGACAGGGCGGTGAGCAGTTCTTC
CDR3 protein: CASSLRQGGEQFF
V gene: TRBV5-1
J gene: TRBJ2-1
clone size: few
D gene: TRBD1

CDR3 DNA: TGCGCCAGCACCCCGGCCTACAGGGGACGCAATCAGCCCCAGCATTTT
CDR3 protein: CASTPAYRGRNQPQHF
V gene: TRBV4-3
J gene: TRBJ1-5
clone size: .
D gene: TRBD1

CDR3 DNA: TGCGCCAGCAGTGATTCAGGAACGGGGGAGCTGTTTTTT
CDR3 protein: CASSDSGTGELFF
V gene: TRBV10-1
J gene: TRBJ2-2
clone size: few
D gene: .

CDR3 DNA: TGTGCCAGCAGTATTCGACAGGGGACTAATGAAAAACTGTTTTTT
CDR3 protein: CASSIRQGTNEKLFF
V gene: TRBV28
J gene: TRBJ1-4
clone size: .
D gene: TRBD1

CDR3 DNA: TGTGCCAGCAGCTCCCGCCCAGGGGGGTCTGTTGCGAACACCGGGGAGCTGTTTTTT
CDR3 protein: CASSSRPGGSVANTGELFF
V gene: TRBV9
J gene: TRBJ2-2
clone size: .
D gene: .

CDR3 DNA: TGTGCCAGCAGCTTTGACTGGGGAGTATATGGCTACACCTTC
CDR3 protein: CASSFDWGVYGYTF
V gene: TRBV5-5
J gene: TRBJ1-2
clone size: .
D gene: .

CDR3 DNA: TGCAGCGTTGAAGATGGGGCTAGCGGCACAGATACGCAGTATTTT
CDR3 protein: CSVEDGASGTDTQYF
V gene: TRBV29-1
J gene: TRBJ2-3
clone size: .
D gene: .

CDR3 DNA: TGTGCCAGCAGCCAGACTAGCGGGGGGCCGTCCTACAATGAGCAGTTCTTC
CDR3 protein: CASSQTSGGPSYNEQFF
V gene: TRBV7-2
J gene: TRBJ2-1
clone size: few
D gene: TRBD2

CDR3 DNA: TGTGCCAGCAGCCTAGCGGGGGGAGTAGATACGCAGTATTTT
CDR3 protein: CASSLAGGVDTQYF
V gene: TRBV7-2
J gene: TRBJ2-3
clone size: few
D gene: TRBD2

CDR3 DNA: TGTGCCAGCAGTGAACCGGGACAGGGTAGGCAGCCCCAGCATTTT
CDR3 protein: CASSEPGQGRQPQHF
V gene: TRBV2
J gene: TRBJ1-5
clone size: .
D gene: TRBD1

CDR3 DNA: TGTGCCACCGGGGGGACGGCTGGTTCGCTCTATGGCTACACCTTC
CDR3 protein: CATGGTAGSLYGYTF
V gene: TRBV28
J gene: TRBJ1-2
clone size: .
D gene: .

CDR3 DNA: TGCGCCAGCTGGATTCCAGGGAGGCAAGAGACCCAGTACTTC
CDR3 protein: CASWIPGRQETQYF
V gene: TRBV5-1
J gene: TRBJ2-5
clone size: .
D gene: .

CDR3 DNA: TGTGCCAGCAGTTTAAGACCAGGGGGCTATGAGACCCAGTACTTC
CDR3 protein: CASSLRPGGYETQYF
V gene: TRBV27
J gene: TRBJ2-5
clone size: once
D gene: TRBD1

CDR3 DNA: TGTGCCAGTTGGGACAGGGAGTATAATTCACCCCTCCACTTT
CDR3 protein: CASWDREYNSPLHF
V gene: TRBV13
J gene: TRBJ1-6
clone size: .
D gene: TRBD1

CDR3 DNA: TGTGCCAGCAGCGTAGATGGACAGGGTAATGAAAAACTGTTTTTT
CDR3 protein: CASSVDGQGNEKLFF
V gene: TRBV9
J gene: TRBJ1-4
clone size: .
D gene: TRBD1

CDR3 DNA: TGTGCCAGCAGCTCGAGGGGGTACAGGGAAGCTTTCTTT
CDR3 protein: CASSSRGYREAFF
V gene: TRBV6-5
J gene: TRBJ1-1
clone size: once
D gene: .

CDR3 DNA: TGTGCCAGCAGTGCGTGGGGACAGGCCTACGAGCAGTACTTC
CDR3 protein: CASSAWGQAYEQYF
V gene: TRBV27
J gene: TRBJ2-7
clone size: .
D gene: TRBD1